This is a list of T cell receptor beta chains from one sample in a study of blood T cell repertoires in COVID-19. The assay was immunoSEQ multiplex PCR, and TCRdb's table has in-frame clones only and misses some. The sample consists of 55,000 to 70,000 clones, roughly nine tenths of them appearing once. Sequencing was done on a sample of peripheral blood. Source of these receptors: a man aged 40-49 years with COVID-19, enrolled during active disease. The CDR3 runs from the conserved cysteine through the conserved F or W. The D gene is left open where the match is weak. The listing skips clone size in some rows; elsewhere it reads once, few, many or a size class.

clone_size	v_call	d_call	j_call	cdr3_aa	cdr3_nt
.	TRBV2	TRBD1	TRBJ1-1	CASSGDRGMGNTEAFF	TGTGCCAGCAGTGGGGACAGGGGAATGGGGAACACTGAAGCTTTCTTT
.	TRBV19	.	TRBJ2-1	CASSSRGSEQFF	TGTGCCAGTAGTTCTAGAGGGAGTGAGCAGTTCTTC
.	TRBV27	.	TRBJ2-1	CARNSEQFF	TGTGCCAGAAATAGTGAGCAGTTCTTC
.	TRBV7-9	.	TRBJ2-5	CASSPTAGSGTQYF	TGTGCCAGCAGCCCGACTGCCGGCAGTGGGACCCAGTACTTC
.	TRBV2	.	TRBJ1-4	CASSAQATNEKLFF	TGTGCCAGCAGTGCACAGGCAACTAATGAAAAACTGTTTTTT
.	TRBV19	.	TRBJ1-5	CASSGRGPQHF	TGTGCCAGTAGTGGCCGAGGCCCCCAGCATTTT
once	TRBV5-1	TRBD2	TRBJ2-7	CASSLLTSGVYEQYF	TGCGCCAGCAGCTTGTTGACTAGCGGGGTATACGAGCAGTACTTC
once	TRBV4-1	TRBD2	TRBJ2-2	CASSQGLLAGGPNTGELFF	TGCGCCAGCAGCCAAGGATTGCTAGCGGGGGGCCCGAACACCGGGGAGCTGTTTTTT
.	TRBV10-1	TRBD1	TRBJ1-1	CASSESGQGNTEAFF	TGCGCCAGCAGTGAGTCGGGACAGGGAAACACTGAAGCTTTCTTT
.	TRBV7-9	.	TRBJ2-3	CATAWGRTSTDTQYF	TGTGCCACGGCGTGGGGGAGGACTAGCACAGATACGCAGTATTTT
once	TRBV4-1	.	TRBJ1-3	CASSQGGARSGNTIYF	TGCGCCAGCAGCCAAGGCGGGGCCCGCTCTGGAAACACCATATATTTT
.	TRBV10-2	.	TRBJ2-5	CASRGLGTQETQYF	TGCGCCAGCAGGGGTCTAGGTACCCAAGAGACCCAGTACTTC
.	TRBV19	TRBD1	TRBJ1-4	CASRTSGTGREKLFF	TGTGCCAGTAGAACATCCGGGACAGGGCGGGAAAAACTGTTTTTT
.	TRBV19	.	TRBJ1-6	CASTDQGTFGSSYNSPLHF	TGTGCCAGTACCGACCAGGGTACTTTTGGAAGCTCCTATAATTCACCCCTCCACTTT
.	TRBV5-6	.	TRBJ1-5	CASSFRSSRAQHF	TGTGCCAGCAGCTTTCGGTCCTCGCGAGCCCAGCATTTT
few	TRBV3-1/TRBV3-2	.	TRBJ1-3	CASSHFRTDGNTIYF	TGTGCCAGCAGCCATTTCAGGACAGATGGAAACACCATATATTTT
.	TRBV2	TRBD1	TRBJ1-1	CASRATGLNTEAFF	TGTGCCAGCAGAGCGACAGGGTTGAACACTGAAGCTTTCTTT
.	TRBV5-1	.	TRBJ2-7	CASSLTLGGDNEQYF	TGCGCCAGCAGCTTGACGTTGGGAGGGGACAACGAGCAGTACTTC
.	TRBV3-1/TRBV3-2	TRBD2	TRBJ2-1	CASSLPRTSGGLRPYNEQFF	TGTGCCAGCAGCCTCCCCCGGACTAGCGGGGGGCTTCGCCCCTACAATGAGCAGTTCTTC
.	TRBV11-2	.	TRBJ2-1	CASSFGGSHNEQFF	TGTGCCAGCAGCTTCGGCGGCTCACACAATGAGCAGTTCTTC
.	TRBV6-5	.	TRBJ1-6	CASSYGDTNSPLHF	TGTGCCAGCAGTTACGGGGACACGAATTCACCCCTCCACTTT
.	TRBV7-6	.	TRBJ1-6	CASSAGSYNSPLHF	TGTGCCAGCAGCGCAGGATCCTATAATTCACCCCTCCACTTT
few	TRBV6-5	.	TRBJ2-7	CASSMGEREQYF	TGTGCCAGCAGTATGGGCGAACGCGAGCAGTACTTC
once	TRBV2	TRBD2	TRBJ2-1	CASVGGIAYNEQFF	TGTGCCAGTGTGGGGGGGATCGCCTACAATGAGCAGTTCTTC
.	TRBV19	.	TRBJ1-4	CASRDRDTINEKLFF	TGTGCCAGTAGGGACCGGGACACCATTAATGAAAAACTGTTTTTT
.	TRBV28	.	TRBJ1-2	CASSLLGSYGYTF	TGTGCCAGCAGTTTGCTAGGCTCTTATGGCTACACCTTC
.	TRBV3-1/TRBV3-2	.	TRBJ1-6	CASSHGGNSPLHF	TGTGCCAGCAGCCATGGAGGTAATTCACCCCTCCACTTT
.	TRBV6-5	TRBD1	TRBJ1-6	CASADRGVSPLHF	TGTGCCAGCGCAGACAGGGGCGTTTCACCCCTCCACTTT
.	TRBV27	.	TRBJ2-7	CASSPGGPAHEQYF	TGTGCCAGCAGTCCTGGAGGGCCCGCTCACGAGCAGTACTTC
.	TRBV4-2	TRBD1	TRBJ1-4	CASSQVGPGQEAEKLFF	TGTGCCAGCAGCCAAGTTGGGCCGGGACAGGAGGCCGAAAAACTGTTTTTT
.	TRBV28	.	TRBJ1-5	CASRPPGSGNQPQHF	TGTGCCAGCAGGCCCCCGGGTTCAGGGAATCAGCCCCAGCATTTT
.	TRBV5-1	.	TRBJ1-2	CASSFTRGYGYTF	TGCGCCAGCAGCTTCACCAGGGGTTATGGCTACACCTTC
.	TRBV3-1/TRBV3-2	.	TRBJ2-1	CASSPQGKNNEQFF	TGTGCCAGCAGCCCTCAGGGAAAAAACAATGAGCAGTTCTTC
.	TRBV18	TRBD1	TRBJ2-1	CASSRDRDPEQFF	TGTGCCAGCTCCCGGGACAGGGATCCTGAGCAGTTCTTC
.	TRBV29-1	.	TRBJ1-1	CSVTLLERGWPEAFF	TGCAGCGTCACCCTTCTGGAGAGGGGGTGGCCTGAAGCTTTCTTT
.	TRBV19	.	TRBJ1-1	CASSRAENTEAFF	TGTGCCAGTAGTAGGGCCGAGAACACTGAAGCTTTCTTT
.	TRBV23-1	.	TRBJ2-7	CASRQRRGFEQYF	TGCGCCAGCAGGCAGAGAAGGGGGTTCGAGCAGTACTTC
.	TRBV5-4	TRBD1	TRBJ2-5	CASSKGTGGIQETQYF	TGTGCCAGCAGCAAAGGGACAGGAGGAATACAAGAGACCCAGTACTTC
.	TRBV13	TRBD1	TRBJ1-1	CASARGQVYGAFF	TGTGCCAGCGCCCGGGGACAGGTCTATGGGGCTTTCTTT
few	TRBV9	.	TRBJ1-2	CASSPGLYGYTF	TGTGCCAGCAGCCCAGGTCTCTATGGCTACACCTTC
.	TRBV12-3/TRBV12-4	TRBD2	TRBJ2-1	CATGLATNNEQFF	TGTGCCACCGGACTAGCGACCAACAATGAGCAGTTCTTC
.	TRBV7-9	.	TRBJ1-2	CASSGTILGYTF	TGTGCCAGCAGCGGGACTATACTTGGCTACACCTTC
.	TRBV30	.	TRBJ2-3	CAWNEGGVGTDTQYF	TGTGCCTGGAATGAGGGTGGTGTAGGCACAGATACGCAGTATTTT
.	TRBV19	.	TRBJ1-1	CATLTGIGTEAFF	TGTGCCACCCTAACAGGGATAGGCACTGAAGCTTTCTTT
.	TRBV5-4	.	TRBJ2-2	CASSPGGNTGELFF	TGTGCCAGCAGCCCCGGGGGGAACACCGGGGAGCTGTTTTTT
.	TRBV20-1	TRBD2	TRBJ2-2	CSASATGTSPGELFF	TGCAGTGCTAGTGCCACCGGGACTAGCCCCGGGGAGCTGTTTTTT
.	TRBV5-1	TRBD1	TRBJ1-1	CASSSQGVTEAFF	TGCGCCAGCAGCTCGCAGGGGGTCACTGAAGCTTTCTTT
few	TRBV19	TRBD1	TRBJ1-5	CASSRTGGLSNQPQHF	TGTGCCAGTAGTAGGACAGGGGGCTTGAGCAATCAGCCCCAGCATTTT
few	TRBV3-1/TRBV3-2	TRBD1	TRBJ1-5	CASTTGGQPQHF	TGTGCCAGTACCACAGGGGGTCAGCCCCAGCATTTT
.	TRBV12-5	TRBD1	TRBJ2-7	CASGLVQISDRGSVEQYF	TGTGCTAGTGGTTTGGTACAAATATCGGACAGGGGATCCGTCGAGCAGTACTTC
.	TRBV7-9	TRBD1	TRBJ1-2	CASSPGTAVAGGYTF	TGTGCCAGCAGCCCAGGGACAGCCGTCGCGGGAGGCTACACCTTC